This TCR beta chain was recovered during a study of blood T cells in healthy people across ages. This clonotype was counted a few times. The antigen remains undetermined. Study results and limitations: There was no known CMV status for donors, so expanded clonotype changes were possibly confounded.

Germline V gives CDR1 ENHRY, CDR2 SYGVKD. The length of the CDR3 is 13 residues. J was trimmed by 15 bases and V by 0 bases; bases with no gene match: 6. The authors ran a second PCR of roughly 6 to 12 cycles using a sample-barcoded 5' primer and a J-beta primer mix. A single record per CDR3 protein comes from TCRdb applying MiXCR to the 5' RACE reads. The data contain some 880,000 distinct CDR3 sequences, 35% to 40% of them singletons. The gene calls are TRBV10-3 and TRBJ2-1; 9 positions agree with TRBD2. The clonotype was recovered from a man between 18 and 29 years old in good health. The sequenced sample was blood. DNA for the CDR3: TGTGCCATCAGTGAGTCTCTTGCGGGGGGGCCGTTCTTC. Translating it yields CAISESLAGGPFF.